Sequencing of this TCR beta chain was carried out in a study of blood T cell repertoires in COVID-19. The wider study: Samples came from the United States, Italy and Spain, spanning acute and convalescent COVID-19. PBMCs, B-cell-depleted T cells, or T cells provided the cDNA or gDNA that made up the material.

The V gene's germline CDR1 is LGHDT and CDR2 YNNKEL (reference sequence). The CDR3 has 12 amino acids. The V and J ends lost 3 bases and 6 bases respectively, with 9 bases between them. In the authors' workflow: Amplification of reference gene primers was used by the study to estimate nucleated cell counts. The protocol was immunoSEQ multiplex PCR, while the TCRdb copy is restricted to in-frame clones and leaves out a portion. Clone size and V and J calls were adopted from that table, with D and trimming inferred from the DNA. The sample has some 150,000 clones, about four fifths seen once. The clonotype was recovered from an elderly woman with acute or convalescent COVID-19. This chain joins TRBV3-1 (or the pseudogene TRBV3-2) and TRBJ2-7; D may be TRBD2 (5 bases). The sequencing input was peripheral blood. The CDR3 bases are TGTGCCAGCAGCCAGTATGCGGGCGAGCAGTACTTC. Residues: CASSQYAGEQYF.